This passage covers 24 T cell receptor beta chains from one sample sequenced in a study of shared clonotypes between healthy human individuals. Assay: immunoSEQ multiplex PCR; the TCRdb copy retains only in-frame clones and omits some. The table includes about 1.5 million clones, 95% to 97% detected once. The sample taken for sequencing was naive CD4+ T cells sorted from blood. As for subset: CD45RA+ positively selected. Receptors originate from a man between 25 and 39 years old in good health.

The chain couples TRBV2 to TRBJ1-5; D perhaps matches TRBD1 (5 bases). Germline CDR1 reads SNHLY; CDR2 reads FYNNEI. Trimming left V 2 bases short and J 1 base short, with 15 bases between. CDR3 size: 17 residues. CDR3 nucleotides: TGTGCCAGCAGTGAAAATAGTGGGGGACTGAGCAATCAGCCCCAGCATTTT. Its translation is CASSENSGGLSNQPQHF.

Points on this clone: A junction boundary mismatches the germline segment, possibly from a read error. The chain joins TRBV7-9 to TRBJ2-1; no definite D call. The V gene's germline CDR1 is SEHNR and CDR2 FQNEAQ (reference sequence). This CDR3 has 11 amino acids. The CDR3 loop reads CASSSSSSWIF. Written as DNA, the CDR3 is TGTGCCAGCAGCTCAAGCTCGTCCTGGATCTTC.

Only one count was recorded for this clone. V and J are TRBV5-6 and TRBJ1-1; D unclear. The CDR3 loop spans 14 amino acids. Trimming removed 4 bases from V and 1 base from J, with 11 bases in between. Germline loops: CDR1 SGHDT, CDR2 YYEEEE. DNA of the CDR3: TGTGCCAGCAGCCCAACGGGCAGGAACACTGAAGCTTTCTTT. Its protein is CASSPTGRNTEAFF.

The gene calls are TRBV15 and TRBJ2-2; the match to TRBD2 covers 7 bases. The CDR3 totals 16 residues. The V gene's germline CDR1 is LNHNV and CDR2 YYDKDF (reference sequence). The ends lost 3 bases at V and 5 bases at J; junction bases unmatched: 9. In nucleotides, the CDR3 is TGTGCCACCAGCAGTGGAGCGGGAATTCGAACCGGGGAGCTGTTTTTT. It encodes CATSSGAGIRTGELFF.

This clone occurred once. The chain has TRBV7-9 and TRBJ2-1, with TRBD1 matching over 7 bases. Losses at the gene ends were 6 bases for V and 1 base for J; bases not matched to a gene: 15. Per the germline V gene, CDR1 is SEHNR and CDR2 is FQNEAQ (reference sequence). The CDR3 is 18 residues long. This CDR3 reads CASRSKTTGTRSYNEQFF. The CDR3 region has the DNA TGTGCCAGCAGATCTAAAACGACAGGGACAAGATCCTACAATGAGCAGTTCTTC. Based on the CDR3 plus reference TRBV7-9 and TRBJ2-1, the full variable domain is DTGVSQNPRHKITKRGQNVTFRCDPISEHNRLYWYRQTLGQGPEFLTYFQNEAQLEKSRLLSDRFSAERPKGSFSTLEIQRTEQGDSAMYLCASRSKTTGTRSYNEQFFGPGTRLTVL.

DNA of the CDR3: TGCGCCAGCAGCCTTTCTACAGCGGGAGGGCCCTACAATGAGCAGTTCTTC. This codes for CASSLSTAGGPYNEQFF. The rearrangement joins TRBV5-1 to TRBJ2-1, with 10 bases aligning to TRBD2. The germline CDR1 and CDR2 sequences are SGHRS and YFSETQ. V shed 4 bases and J 2 bases; nucleotides not matched to a gene: 9. This CDR3 comprises 17 residues.

This clone was detected only once. The chain joins TRBV25-1 to TRBJ2-1; TRBD2 aligns across 9 bases. The germline gives CDR1 MGHDK, CDR2 SYGVNS. The V gene end was trimmed by 5 bases and the J gene end by 7 bases; junction bases not matched to a gene: 9. The CDR3 has 15 residues. This CDR3 reads CASSRSSGRRNEQFF. The CDR3 DNA reads as TGTGCCAGCAGTCGGAGTAGCGGGAGAAGGAATGAGCAGTTCTTC.

The count of this clone is one. The chain employs TRBV10-2 and TRBJ1-2; 8 nucleotides align to TRBD1. Germline values: CDR1 WSHSY, CDR2 SAAADI. The CDR3 is 14 amino acids. Trimming took 4 bases from V and 2 from J; bases not matched to a gene: 3. CDR3 nucleotides: TGCGCCAGCAGTGGGACAGGGTTAAACTATGGCTACACCTTC. The encoded protein is CASSGTGLNYGYTF.

The genes are TRBV14 and TRBJ2-1; 8 bases are a match to TRBD2. The length of the CDR3 is 17 residues. J was trimmed by 5 bases and V by 4 bases; bases with no gene match: 13. The V gene's germline CDR1 is SGHDN and CDR2 FVKESK. The CDR3, as DNA: TGTGCCAGCAGCCTAAGAGCGAAACTAGCGGTTAACAATGAGCAGTTCTTC. Its translation: CASSLRAKLAVNNEQFF.

The chain has TRBV7-2 and TRBJ2-7; TRBD2 aligns across 7 bases. The ends lost 6 bases at V and 0 bases at J; junction bases unmatched: 5. Germline-derived CDR1 and CDR2 are SGHTA and FQGNSA. This CDR3 is 14 amino acids long. The chain's CDR3 is CASRPLANSYEQYF. DNA for the CDR3: TGTGCCAGCAGACCACTAGCGAACTCCTACGAGCAGTACTTC.

The chain is built from TRBV11-3 and TRBJ2-1, with no clear D. The CDR3 consists of 13 residues. CDR1 is SGHNT, CDR2 YENEEA, per germline. V was cut by 1 base and J by 3 bases, with 4 bases left in between. In DNA form, the CDR3 reads TGTGCCAGCAGCTTAGCTTACTACAATGAGCAGTTCTTC. It translates to CASSLAYYNEQFF.

The genes are TRBV19 and TRBJ2-1, with 8 positions matching TRBD2. CDR3 size: 12 residues. Trimming took 10 bases from V and 9 from J; bases not matched to a gene: 8. CDR1 LNHDA and CDR2 SQIVND come from the germline V gene (reference sequence). CDR3 loop: CATGLASGEQFF. CDR3 bases: TGTGCCACTGGACTAGCTTCGGGTGAGCAGTTCTTC.

The rearrangement uses TRBV4-3 and TRBJ2-1, with 15 bases matching TRBD2. The V gene end was trimmed by 0 bases and the J gene end by 8 bases; junction bases not matched to a gene: 8. The CDR3 extends over 18 amino acids. The germline V gene has CDR1 LGHNA and CDR2 YSLEER. The CDR3 DNA reads TGCGCCAGCAGCCAAGATCAAGGACTAGCGGGAGGGGGTTATGAGCAGTTCTTC. Translating it yields CASSQDQGLAGGGYEQFF.

The chain has TRBV7-6 and TRBJ1-4; no firm D call. The CDR3 length is 11 residues. V was clipped by 1 base and J by 10 bases, with 4 bases between them. The germline CDR1 and CDR2 sequences are SGHVS and FNYEAQ. The CDR3 DNA reads as TGTGCCAGCAGCTTAGGGGGAAAACTGTTTTTT. It codes for CASSLGGKLFF.

The rearrangement links TRBV25-1 to TRBJ2-5; TRBD2 aligns across 7 bases. This CDR3 comprises 15 residues. Germline V gives CDR1 MGHDK, CDR2 SYGVNS. V was clipped by 1 base and J by 2 bases; unmatched bases: 4. This CDR3 is CASSESAGVQETQYF. The DNA for the CDR3 is TGTGCCAGCAGTGAATCGGCGGGAGTTCAAGAGACCCAGTACTTC.

The chain couples TRBV18 to TRBJ2-1, with D perhaps matching TRBD1 (6 bases). The ends were cut back, 0 bases at V and 12 bases at J, with 18 bases in the middle. The germline V gene has CDR1 KGHSH and CDR2 LQKENI. The CDR3 runs 15 residues. CDR3 region: CASSPPGHLDRVQFF. The CDR3 nucleotides read TGTGCCAGCTCACCACCGGGACATTTAGATCGTGTGCAGTTCTTC. The whole variable domain, remainder taken from reference TRBV18 and TRBJ2-1, is NAGVMQNPRHLVRRRGQEARLRCSPMKGHSHVYWYRQLPEEGLKFMVYLQKENIIDESGMPKERFSAEFPKEGPSILRIQQVVRGDSAAYFCASSPPGHLDRVQFFGPGTRLTVL.

This sequence joins TRBV6-1 and TRBJ2-2; the D is unclear. The CDR3 sequence is 11 residues long. Trimming cost V 7 bases and J 5 bases, with 5 bases left between them. In germline, CDR1 is MNHNS, CDR2 SASEGT. The CDR3 sequence is CASTITGELFF. The CDR3 DNA reads as TGTGCCAGCACCATAACCGGGGAGCTGTTTTTT.

The V gene is TRBV5-1, the J gene TRBJ2-1; 10 bases line up with TRBD2. J lost 6 bases, V lost 0 bases, and 12 bases had no gene match. Germline V gene lookup returns CDR1 SGHRS and CDR2 YFSETQ. The CDR3 totals 18 residues. The CDR3 is CASSLGWASGSFPNEQFF. The CDR3 DNA reads as TGCGCCAGCAGCTTGGGTTGGGCTAGCGGGAGTTTCCCCAATGAGCAGTTCTTC.

The DNA of the CDR3 is TGTGCCAGCAGCTCTCAGGGGGCTGGAAACACCATATATTTT. Amino acids: CASSSQGAGNTIYF. The genes are TRBV7-2 and TRBJ1-3; 7 bases match TRBD1. V trimming: 4 bases; J trimming: 2 bases; junction bases outside the gene matches: 2. CDR3 length: 14 residues. The germline gives CDR1 SGHTA, CDR2 FQGNSA.

The chain is built from TRBV19 and TRBJ1-5; D not resolved. V lost 5 bases and J lost 0, with 11 bases in between. The CDR3 has 15 amino acids. CDR1 is LNHDA, CDR2 SQIVND, per germline (reference sequence). The CDR3 loop is CASSEQIYSNQPQHF. The CDR3 DNA is TGTGCCAGTAGTGAACAGATTTATAGCAATCAGCCCCAGCATTTT.

As to this clone: This sample also contains other DNA sequences that code for the same CDR3. The chain recombines TRBV27 with TRBJ2-1; D unresolved. In germline, CDR1 is MNHEY, CDR2 SMNVEV (reference sequence). V gave up 3 bases and J gave up 0 bases, with 9 bases separating them. This CDR3 region has 15 residues. In DNA, the CDR3 is TGTGCCAGCAGTTTTGGTGGAAGCTCCTACAATGAGCAGTTCTTC. Its translation is CASSFGGSSYNEQFF.

The chain has TRBV28 and TRBJ1-1; D is unclear. Germline loops: CDR1 MDHEN, CDR2 SYDVKM. The CDR3 is 13 residues long. Trimming took off 4 bases at V and 2 bases at J, with 8 bases between the two ends. The CDR3 nucleotides are TGTGCCAGCAGTTATGGTCAAAACACTGAAGCTTTCTTT. Its translation is CASSYGQNTEAFF.

As to this clone: This sample also contains other DNA sequences that code for the same CDR3. This chain connects TRBV7-9 to TRBJ2-3; D call uncertain. Trimming pared 1 base from V and 2 bases from J, leaving 7 bases between. Germline CDR1 and CDR2: SEHNR and FQNEAQ (reference sequence). This CDR3 is built from 14 residues. The CDR3 here is CASSLGTFTDTQYF. As DNA, the CDR3 is TGTGCCAGCAGCTTAGGGACCTTCACAGATACGCAGTATTTT.

The chain uses TRBV6-4 and TRBJ1-2, with TRBD1 as a possible D gene (5 bases). The CDR3 has 20 amino acids. V lost 0 bases and J lost 5, with 28 bases in between. Per germline, CDR1 MRHNA and CDR2 SNTAGT. Here the CDR3 reads CASSDSGPSQPPRRLYGYTF. The CDR3 nucleotides read TGTGCCAGCAGTGACTCGGGGCCTTCGCAGCCCCCTAGAAGGCTATATGGCTACACCTTC.